This passage covers 24 T cell receptor beta chains from one sample sequenced in a study of blood T cell repertoires in COVID-19 (dated by TCRdb to 2020 to 2022). The library was prepared using the immunoSEQ multiplex PCR assay. TCRdb re-hosts the immuneACCESS table, in-frame sequences only. Its copies lack some clones; in the studies checked, an unresolved V gene accounts for under half of them, and the cause for the rest is not known. Recorded for this sample are 130,000 or so clones; around 88% of them occurred a single time. The ten largest account for 1.5% of the sample. The sample consisted of peripheral blood. The receptors shown here come from a woman aged 55-70 years with acute or convalescent COVID-19.

V gene TRBV24-1 combines with J gene TRBJ1-2; D gene unclear. Trimming removed 3 bases at V and 5 bases at J, with 6 bases between. The germline V gene encodes CDR1 KGHDR and CDR2 SFDVKD. This CDR3 region has 12 residues. The CDR3 region has the DNA TGTGCCACCAGTGATATCGAGTATGGCTACACCTTC. Amino acids: CATSDIEYGYTF.

The V call is TRBV6-2 or TRBV6-3, the J call TRBJ1-5; D is possibly TRBD1 (6 bases). The CDR3 is 15 residues long. Germline V lookup: CDR1 MNHEY, CDR2 SVGEGT. The ends were cut back, 3 bases at V and 9 bases at J, with 18 bases in the middle. The CDR3 reads CASSYDRTVGMPQHF. The DNA for the CDR3 is TGTGCCAGCAGTTATGACAGGACGGTTGGTATGCCCCAGCATTTT.

This chain links TRBV6-5 with TRBJ1-1, with 8 bases lining up with TRBD1. Per the germline V gene, CDR1 is MNHEY and CDR2 is SVGAGI. The V and J ends lost 9 bases and 3 bases, in that order; junction bases with no gene match: 6. This CDR3 spans 13 amino acids. In nucleotides, the CDR3 is TGTGCCAGTAGGACAGGGAAAGACACTGAAGCTTTCTTT. Its translation is CASRTGKDTEAFF.

As DNA, the CDR3 is TGTGCCAGCAGTTTACAGGTTTCTGGAAACACCATATATTTT. This gives the protein CASSLQVSGNTIYF. The chain links TRBV28 to TRBJ1-3; D not resolved. Trimming left V 2 bases short and J 1 base short, with 6 bases between. This CDR3 region has 14 residues. Germline lookup yields CDR1 MDHEN and CDR2 SYDVKM.

This clone has just a few counts. The V and J genes are TRBV5-4 and TRBJ1-2; no clear D. The germline V gene has CDR1 SGHNT and CDR2 YYREEE (reference sequence). V lost 2 bases and J 8 bases, leaving 19 bases between the germline ends. The CDR3 sequence is 15 residues long. CDR3 loop: CASSFERHRARGYTF. CDR3 bases: TGTGCCAGCAGCTTTGAGCGGCACAGAGCGCGGGGCTACACCTTC.

The genes are TRBV29-1 and TRBJ2-5; 8 nucleotides agree with TRBD1. The CDR3 length is 17 residues. Germline V gene sequence: CDR1 SQVTM, CDR2 ANQGSEA. The junction had 14 bases not matched to a gene; V was cut back by 0 bases and J by 5 bases. The CDR3 DNA is TGCAGCGTTGAAGATGGCGGGACAGGAGGGGTTCTGGAGACCCAGTACTTC. Translation: CSVEDGGTGGVLETQYF. Using reference TRBV29-1 and TRBJ2-5 for the parts outside the CDR3, the full variable domain is SAVISQKPSRDICQRGTSLTIQCQVDSQVTMMFWYRQQPGQSLTLIATANQGSEATYESGFVIDKFPISRPNLTFSTLTVSNMSPEDSSIYLCSVEDGGTGGVLETQYFGPGTRLLVL.

The chain uses TRBV4-2 and TRBJ2-1; TRBD2 aligns across 7 bases. Germline CDR1 LGHNA, CDR2 YNFKEQ. The CDR3 consists of 15 residues. J gave up 7 bases and V 0 bases, and 6 bases lay outside the gene matches. CDR3 sequence: CASSQDVQRGNEQFF. The CDR3 nucleotides are TGTGCCAGCAGCCAAGATGTCCAGCGGGGTAATGAGCAGTTCTTC.

The rearrangement links TRBV6-6 to TRBJ2-2; weak D call: TRBD1 (5 bases). Germline V gene data show CDR1 as MNHNY and CDR2 as SVGAGI (reference sequence). V lost 2 bases to trimming and J lost 8 bases, with 6 bases between them. The CDR3 totals 12 residues. The CDR3 sequence is CASSYRGGELFF. The CDR3 bases are TGTGCCAGCAGTTACAGGGGTGGGGAGCTGTTTTTT.

The V gene is TRBV30, the J gene TRBJ1-5; possible D gene TRBD1, 5 bases. Germline lookup yields CDR1 GTSNPN and CDR2 SVGIG (reference sequence). The CDR3 has 14 amino acids. With 0 bases removed from V and 9 bases from J, the gap between germline ends came to 15 bases. Here the CDR3 reads CAWSVVQGSGPQHF. The CDR3 DNA reads TGTGCCTGGAGTGTAGTCCAGGGTTCAGGGCCCCAGCATTTT.

V and J are TRBV19 and TRBJ1-1; 7 bases agree with TRBD1. The J segment lost 11 bases and the V segment lost 3 bases, leaving 15 bases of the junction unmatched. From germline, CDR1 is LNHDA and CDR2 SQIVND (reference sequence). The CDR3 has 15 amino acids. CDR3 sequence: CASSIRSSETGWAFF. The CDR3 DNA sequence: TGTGCCAGTAGTATTAGGTCTTCCGAGACAGGGTGGGCTTTCTTT.

This chain links TRBV3-1 (or the pseudogene TRBV3-2) with TRBJ1-6; 7 nucleotides line up with TRBD1. The CDR3 spans 11 residues. Trimming took 0 bases from V and 17 from J; bases not matched to a gene: 1. The germline V gene encodes CDR1 LGHDT and CDR2 YNNKEL (reference sequence). As DNA, the CDR3 is TGTGCCAGCAGCCAAGAAGGGACAGTCCACTTT. Translating it yields CASSQEGTVHF.

The V call is TRBV7-9, the J call TRBJ2-7; D perhaps matches TRBD2 (5 bases). This CDR3 contains 16 residues. The germline gives CDR1 SEHNR, CDR2 FQNEAQ (reference sequence). Trimming stripped 4 bases from V and 1 base from J, with 17 bases between. The CDR3 protein is CASSWAPGVGSYEQYF. In DNA form, the CDR3 reads TGTGCCAGCAGCTGGGCCCCCGGGGTCGGATCCTACGAGCAGTACTTC. The whole variable domain, filled in from reference TRBV7-9 and TRBJ2-7, reads DTGVSQNPRHKITKRGQNVTFRCDPISEHNRLYWYRQTLGQGPEFLTYFQNEAQLEKSRLLSDRFSAERPKGSFSTLEIQRTEQGDSAMYLCASSWAPGVGSYEQYFGPGTRLTVT.

The chain combines TRBV7-2 with TRBJ1-1, with D tentatively TRBD1 (5 bases). This CDR3 is built from 14 residues. Germline loops: CDR1 SGHTA, CDR2 FQGNSA. Between the trimmed V and J ends, which lost 1 base and 3 bases, there was a span of 9 bases. This chain's CDR3 is CASSLVGGYTEAFF. The CDR3, as DNA: TGTGCCAGCAGCTTAGTTGGGGGGTACACTGAAGCTTTCTTT.

In its sample, this clone was seen once. The chain couples TRBV10-3 to TRBJ2-2; a weak D match, TRBD1 (8 bases). Deletions cut 4 bases from V and 4 bases from J, with 25 bases between. CDR1 is ENHRY and CDR2 is SYGVKD in the germline V gene. The CDR3 runs 19 residues. CDR3 protein: CAISGKDRGGTLITGELFF. The CDR3 DNA follows: TGTGCCATCAGTGGAAAAGACAGGGGAGGGACATTGATCACCGGGGAGCTGTTTTTT.

The V and J genes are TRBV6-6 and TRBJ1-5; no firm D call. V was trimmed by 0 bases and J by 3 bases, leaving 9 bases between them. The CDR3 covers 15 residues. Germline CDR1 is MNHNY and CDR2 is SVGAGI (reference sequence). The CDR3 region is CASSYSAANNQPQHF. CDR3 nucleotide sequence: TGTGCCAGCAGTTACTCGGCAGCGAACAATCAGCCCCAGCATTTT.

The chain links TRBV5-1 to TRBJ2-1; weak D call: TRBD2 (5 bases). This CDR3 has 14 amino acids. Germline values: CDR1 SGHRS, CDR2 YFSETQ. V lost 4 bases and J 2 bases, leaving 10 bases between the germline ends. The CDR3 spells CASSRAGAYNEQFF. As DNA, the CDR3 is TGCGCCAGCAGCAGAGCCGGGGCCTACAATGAGCAGTTCTTC.

The chain employs TRBV7-8 and TRBJ1-6; TRBD1 matches at 10 bases. V lost 5 bases and J lost 5; bases outside the gene matches: 6. Germline-derived CDR1 and CDR2 are SGHVS and FQNEAQ. The CDR3 has 16 residues. As DNA, the CDR3 is TGTGCCAGCAGCCCCCGGGGGACAGGGGATAATTCACCCCTCCACTTT. Translating gives CASSPRGTGDNSPLHF.

The chain carries TRBV19 and TRBJ1-2; 9 positions match TRBD1. The CDR3 consists of 16 residues. J lost 0 bases, V lost 1 base, and 3 bases had no gene match. From germline, CDR1 is LNHDA and CDR2 SQIVND (reference sequence). The CDR3 DNA follows: TGTGCCAGTAGTATAGGAGGGACAGGGCCTAACTATGGCTACACCTTC. Translating gives CASSIGGTGPNYGYTF.

The chain joins TRBV30 to TRBJ2-7; 9 nucleotides agree with TRBD1. The CDR3 consists of 14 residues. CDR1 is GTSNPN, CDR2 SVGIG, per germline (reference sequence). V was clipped by 3 bases and J by 3 bases; unmatched bases: 6. CDR3 nucleotides: TGTGCCTGGAGCAGGGACAGGGATGACTACGAGCAGTACTTC. It yields the protein CAWSRDRDDYEQYF. Full variable domain (outside the CDR3, taken from reference TRBV30 and TRBJ2-7): SQTIHQWPATLVQPVGSPLSLECTVEGTSNPNLYWYRQAAGRGLQLLFYSVGIGQISSEVPQNLSASRPQDRQFILSSKKLLLSDSGFYLCAWSRDRDDYEQYFGPGTRLTVT.

The genes are TRBV10-3 and TRBJ1-4; 10 positions agree with TRBD1. The CDR3 loop spans 14 amino acids. Looked up from germline, CDR1 is ENHRY and CDR2 is SYGVKD. After removal of 10 bases from V and 6 bases from J, the junction contained 8 bases not matched to a gene. CDR3 loop: CASDPGTGDEKLFF. Here the CDR3 DNA reads TGTGCCAGCGACCCCGGGACAGGGGATGAAAAACTGTTTTTT.

The rearrangement joins TRBV5-1 to TRBJ2-6; D gene unclear. V lost 2 bases to trimming and J lost 0 bases, with 6 bases between them. The germline CDR1 and CDR2 sequences are SGHRS and YFSETQ. CDR3 length: 15 amino acids. The CDR3 loop reads CASSLALSGANVLTF. DNA of the CDR3: TGCGCCAGCAGCTTAGCGCTCTCTGGGGCCAACGTCCTGACTTTC.

The chain employs TRBV14 and TRBJ2-3; tentative D call: TRBD1 (5 bases). The CDR3 spans 16 residues. V shed 0 bases and J shed 3 bases, with 13 bases lying between them. Germline V gene sequence: CDR1 SGHDN, CDR2 FVKESK. The CDR3 here is CASSQDLWQGTDTQYF. CDR3 nucleotides: TGTGCCAGCAGCCAAGACCTTTGGCAGGGTACAGATACGCAGTATTTT.

The V gene is TRBV7-3, the J gene TRBJ2-5; D might be TRBD2 (5 bases). V was cut by 1 base and J by 0 bases, with 6 bases left in between. CDR3 length: 14 amino acids. Looked up from germline, CDR1 is SGHTA and CDR2 is FQGTGA. The CDR3 region has the DNA TGTGCCAGCAGCTTAAGTAGCGACCAAGAGACCCAGTACTTC. Its translation: CASSLSSDQETQYF.

The rearrangement uses TRBV19 and TRBJ2-1, with 9 bases that match TRBD2. Germline lookup yields CDR1 LNHDA and CDR2 SQIVND (reference sequence). The CDR3 spans 16 residues. Unmatched junction bases numbered 20, after V lost 11 bases and J lost 9 bases. For the CDR3, the DNA is TGTGCCTCCAGGCGGACTTTAGCGGGGGACGGCAGTGAGCAGTTCTTC. This encodes CASRRTLAGDGSEQFF.